Shown below are 4 T cell receptor beta chains from a single sample sequenced in a study of shared clonotypes between healthy human individuals. The data were produced by immunoSEQ multiplex PCR, yet TCRdb's version contains in-frame clones alone and is incomplete. The sample shows some 2.4 million clones, more than 85% of them seen only once. Material for sequencing was naive CD4+ T cells from PBMCs. Subset in this sample: CD45RA+ positively selected. The origin of the receptors is a man aged 18 to 30 in good health. Some clones in this sample may be carry-over from other donors' samples.

Notes on this clone: The same CDR3 arises from other DNA sequences in this sample as well. The V call is TRBV28, the J call TRBJ2-3; D remains unclear. This CDR3 region has 12 residues. The germline gives CDR1 MDHEN, CDR2 SYDVKM. Trimming cost V 2 bases and J 4 bases, with 4 bases left between them. The CDR3 spells CASSLVADTQYF. The CDR3 bases are TGTGCCAGCAGTTTAGTCGCAGATACGCAGTATTTT.

Worth noting for this clone: One end of the junction varies from germline; a read error may be responsible. This chain links TRBV5-1 with TRBJ2-7; D is unresolved. CDR1 and CDR2 from the germline V gene are SGHRS and YFSETQ. The CDR3 is 12 amino acids. Here the CDR3 DNA reads TGTGCCAGCAGCTTGTACACATACGAGCAGTACTTC. Its protein product is CASSLYTYEQYF.

The rearrangement joins TRBV28 to TRBJ1-2, with TRBD1 matching over 7 bases. Germline trimming cut 6 bases from V and 4 bases from J; bases unmatched to any gene: 11. The CDR3 consists of 15 residues. Germline V gene lookup returns CDR1 MDHEN and CDR2 SYDVKM. The CDR3 spells CASSLGGQLIYGYTF. In DNA, the CDR3 is TGTGCCAGCAGCCTAGGGGGACAGCTGATCTATGGCTACACCTTC.

CDR3 loop: CASSLSGGWGQPQHF. CDR3 nucleotides: TGTGCCAGCAGTTTATCTGGGGGGTGGGGGCAGCCCCAGCATTTT. The rearrangement uses TRBV28 and TRBJ1-5, with a tentative D call TRBD1 (5 bases). Looked up from germline, CDR1 is MDHEN and CDR2 is SYDVKM. Between the trimmed V and J ends, which lost 1 base and 7 bases, there was a span of 14 bases. This CDR3 region has 15 residues.